Below, one T cell receptor (beta chain) is given with its context. Its specificity is unknown. CDR3 size: 14 residues. Germline CDR1 and CDR2: SEHNR and FQNEAQ (reference sequence). J gave up 4 bases and V 7 bases, and 8 bases lay outside the gene matches. The data originate from a study of blood T cells in healthy people across ages. Whole-study findings and limits: The study found more naive CD4+ cells and higher diversity in long-lived than aged donors. A strong correlation between TCR beta diversity and naive T cell percentage was seen.

Together with a sample-barcoded 5' primer, a J-beta primer mix was included in a second PCR lasting roughly 6 to 12 cycles. Each sample yielded at least 2.5 million CDR3-containing paired-end reads. TCRdb re-analysed the 5' RACE reads in MiXCR, keeping a single row per CDR3 protein. The sample gives about a million distinct CDR3 sequences, about 51% of which show up once; around a fifth is in the top ten. The chain joins TRBV7-9 to TRBJ2-3; 7 nucleotides agree with TRBD1. Sequenced input: blood. This receptor was taken from a woman aged 55-69 years in good health. DNA for the CDR3: TGTGCCAGCAAGACAGGGTCGGTCTCAGATACGCAGTATTTT. Its translation: CASKTGSVSDTQYF. Full variable domain (outside the CDR3, taken from reference TRBV7-9 and TRBJ2-3): DTGVSQNPRHKITKRGQNVTFRCDPISEHNRLYWYRQTLGQGPEFLTYFQNEAQLEKSRLLSDRFSAERPKGSFSTLEIQRTEQGDSAMYLCASKTGSVSDTQYFGPGTRLTVL.